This T cell receptor beta chain was documented in a study of Ad26.COV2.S vaccination and SARS-CoV-2 variants. As for the study in general: In the COV1001 trial, the donor was in the Ad26.COV2.S arm. Donor got 5x10^10 or 1x10^11 viral particles of Ad26.COV2.S.

Germline-derived CDR1 and CDR2 are PRHDT and FYEKMQ (reference sequence). CDR3 size: 16 residues. V gave up 5 bases and J gave up 2 bases; unmatched junction bases: 8. Treatment described: 15 to 20 received Ad26.COV2.S at low or high dose, single or two shots; about 5 received placebo; per-sample allocation not given. Sampling occurred on day 63 after the first vaccine or placebo injection. The assay was immunoSEQ multiplex PCR, and TCRdb's table has in-frame clones only and misses some. The sample contains roughly 450,000 clones, approximately 92% of which appear only once. Study outcomes and limitations: Analytic work on TCR breadth and depth might have understated the full extent of total T cell responses. Non-spike TCR breadth showed similarity between vaccine and placebo recipients.

Remarks on this clone: Its antigen is still unknown. Other DNA sequences in the sample encode the same CDR3.

This specimen was peripheral blood, taken in a trial of Ad26.COV2.S vaccine versus placebo. The origin of this receptor is a person aged 18-65 years who received the Ad26.COV2.S COVID-19 vaccine or a placebo. The J gene is TRBJ1-3, the V gene TRBV13; 8 bases agree with TRBD1. CDR3: CASSQRQGRTGNTIYF. For the CDR3, the DNA is TGTGCCAGCAGCCAGCGACAGGGGCGGACTGGAAACACCATATATTTT.